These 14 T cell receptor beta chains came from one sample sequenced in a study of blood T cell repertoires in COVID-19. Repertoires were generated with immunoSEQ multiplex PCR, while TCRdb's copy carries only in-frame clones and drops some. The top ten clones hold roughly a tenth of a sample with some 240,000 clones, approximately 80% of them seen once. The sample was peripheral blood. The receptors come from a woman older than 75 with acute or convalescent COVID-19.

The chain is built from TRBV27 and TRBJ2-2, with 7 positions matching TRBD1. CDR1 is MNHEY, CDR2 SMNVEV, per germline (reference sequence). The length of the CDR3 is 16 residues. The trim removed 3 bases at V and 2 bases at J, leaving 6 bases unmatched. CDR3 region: CASSLAGTANTGELFF. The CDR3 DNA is TGTGCCAGCAGTTTGGCCGGGACAGCCAACACCGGGGAGCTGTTTTTT.

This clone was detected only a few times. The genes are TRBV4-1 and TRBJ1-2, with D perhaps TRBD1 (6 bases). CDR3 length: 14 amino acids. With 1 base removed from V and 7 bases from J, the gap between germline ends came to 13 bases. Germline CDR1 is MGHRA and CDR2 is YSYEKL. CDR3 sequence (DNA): TGCGCCAGCAGCCAAGTGGGGGCGCCCCGTGGCTACACCTTC. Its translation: CASSQVGAPRGYTF.

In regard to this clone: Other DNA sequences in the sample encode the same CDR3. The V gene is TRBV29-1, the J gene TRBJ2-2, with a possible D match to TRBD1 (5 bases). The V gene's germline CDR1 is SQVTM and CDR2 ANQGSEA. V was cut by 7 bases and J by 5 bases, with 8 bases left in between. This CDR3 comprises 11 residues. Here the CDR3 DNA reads TGCAGCGGCCAGGGAACCGGGGAGCTGTTTTTT. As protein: CSGQGTGELFF.

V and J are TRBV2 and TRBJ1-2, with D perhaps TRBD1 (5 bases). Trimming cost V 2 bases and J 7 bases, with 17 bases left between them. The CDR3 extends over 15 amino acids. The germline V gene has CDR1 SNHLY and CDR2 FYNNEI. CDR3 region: CASSEPVGGGGGYTF. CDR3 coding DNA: TGTGCCAGCAGTGAACCTGTTGGGGGGGGAGGTGGCTACACCTTC.

The CDR3 coding sequence is TGTGCCAGCAGTTTAAGGGCAGGTCGGGAAGAAAAACTGTTTTTT. Residues: CASSLRAGREEKLFF. This rearrangement joins TRBV28 to TRBJ1-4; D is uncertain. Per the germline V gene, CDR1 is MDHEN and CDR2 is SYDVKM. Between the trimmed V and J ends, which lost 2 bases and 8 bases, there was a span of 15 bases. This CDR3 has 15 amino acids.

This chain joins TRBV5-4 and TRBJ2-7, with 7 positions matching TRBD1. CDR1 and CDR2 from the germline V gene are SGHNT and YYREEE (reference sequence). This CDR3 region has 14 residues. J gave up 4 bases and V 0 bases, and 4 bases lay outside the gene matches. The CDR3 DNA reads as TGTGCCAGCAGCTTGGAAGGGGGCTATTACGAGCAGTACTTC. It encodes CASSLEGGYYEQYF.

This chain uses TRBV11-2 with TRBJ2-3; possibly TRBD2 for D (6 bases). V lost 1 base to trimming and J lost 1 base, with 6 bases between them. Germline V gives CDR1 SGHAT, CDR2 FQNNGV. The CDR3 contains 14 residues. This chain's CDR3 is CASSLAGGTDTQYF. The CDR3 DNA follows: TGTGCCAGCAGCTTAGCGGGGGGCACAGATACGCAGTATTTT.

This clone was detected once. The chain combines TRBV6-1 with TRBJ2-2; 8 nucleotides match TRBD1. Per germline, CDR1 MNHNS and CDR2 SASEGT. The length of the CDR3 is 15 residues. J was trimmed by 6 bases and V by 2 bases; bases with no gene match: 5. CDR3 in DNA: TGTGCCAGCAGTGAACGGCAGGGGGCGCCCGGGGAGCTGTTTTTT. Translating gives CASSERQGAPGELFF.

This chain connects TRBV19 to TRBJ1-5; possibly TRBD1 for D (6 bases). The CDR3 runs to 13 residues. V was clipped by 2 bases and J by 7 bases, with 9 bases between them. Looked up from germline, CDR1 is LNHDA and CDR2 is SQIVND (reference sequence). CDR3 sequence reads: CASSITGWQPQHF. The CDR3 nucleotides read TGTGCCAGTAGTATAACAGGGTGGCAGCCCCAGCATTTT.

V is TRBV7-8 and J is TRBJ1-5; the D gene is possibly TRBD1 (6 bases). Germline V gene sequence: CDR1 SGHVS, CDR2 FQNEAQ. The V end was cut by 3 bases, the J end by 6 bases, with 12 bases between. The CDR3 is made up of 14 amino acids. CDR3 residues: CASSFVRGRQPQHF. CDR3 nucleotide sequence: TGTGCCAGCAGCTTTGTCAGGGGCCGTCAGCCCCAGCATTTT.

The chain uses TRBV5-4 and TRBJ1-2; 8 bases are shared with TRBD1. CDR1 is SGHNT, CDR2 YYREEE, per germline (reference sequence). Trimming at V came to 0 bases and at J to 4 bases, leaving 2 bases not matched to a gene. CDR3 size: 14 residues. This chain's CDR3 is CASSLAGGSYGYTF. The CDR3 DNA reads TGTGCCAGCAGCTTGGCAGGGGGCAGCTATGGCTACACCTTC.

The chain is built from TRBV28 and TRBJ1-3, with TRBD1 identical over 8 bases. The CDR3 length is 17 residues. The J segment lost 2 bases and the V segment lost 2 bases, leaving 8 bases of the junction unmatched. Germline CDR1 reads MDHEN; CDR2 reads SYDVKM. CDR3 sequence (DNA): TGTGCCAGCAGTTTAGGCACAGGGGGGAGAACTGGAAACACCATATATTTT. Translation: CASSLGTGGRTGNTIYF. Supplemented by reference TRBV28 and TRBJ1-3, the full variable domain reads DVKVTQSSRYLVKRTGEKVFLECVQDMDHENMFWYRQDPGLGLRLIYFSYDVKMKEKGDIPEGYSVSREKKERFSLILESASTNQTSMYLCASSLGTGGRTGNTIYFGEGSWLTVV.

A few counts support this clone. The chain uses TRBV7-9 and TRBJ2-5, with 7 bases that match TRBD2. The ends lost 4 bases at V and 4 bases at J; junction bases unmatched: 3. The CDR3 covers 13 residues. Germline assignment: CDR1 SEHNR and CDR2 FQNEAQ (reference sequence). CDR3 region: CASSSSGGETQYF. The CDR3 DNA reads TGTGCCAGCAGCTCGTCGGGGGGAGAGACCCAGTACTTC.

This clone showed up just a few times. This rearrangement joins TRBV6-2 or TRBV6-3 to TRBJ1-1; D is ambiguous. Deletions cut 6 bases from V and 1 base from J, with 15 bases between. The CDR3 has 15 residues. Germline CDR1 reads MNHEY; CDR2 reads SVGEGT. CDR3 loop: CASSPYSAENTEAFF. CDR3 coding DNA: TGTGCCAGCAGCCCTTACTCGGCGGAGAACACTGAAGCTTTCTTT.